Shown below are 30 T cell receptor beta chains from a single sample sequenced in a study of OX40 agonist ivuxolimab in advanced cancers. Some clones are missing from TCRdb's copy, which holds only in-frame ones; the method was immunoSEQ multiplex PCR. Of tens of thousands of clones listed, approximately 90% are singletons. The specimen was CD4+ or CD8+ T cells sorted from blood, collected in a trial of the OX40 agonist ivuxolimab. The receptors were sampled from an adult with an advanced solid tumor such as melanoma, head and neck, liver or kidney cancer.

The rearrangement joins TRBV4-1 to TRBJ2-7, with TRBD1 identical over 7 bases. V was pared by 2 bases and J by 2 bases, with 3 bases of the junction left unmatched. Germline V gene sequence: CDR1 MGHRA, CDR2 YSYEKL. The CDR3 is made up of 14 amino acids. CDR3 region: CASSQLGQTYEQYF. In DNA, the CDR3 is TGCGCCAGCAGCCAATTGGGACAGACCTACGAGCAGTACTTC.

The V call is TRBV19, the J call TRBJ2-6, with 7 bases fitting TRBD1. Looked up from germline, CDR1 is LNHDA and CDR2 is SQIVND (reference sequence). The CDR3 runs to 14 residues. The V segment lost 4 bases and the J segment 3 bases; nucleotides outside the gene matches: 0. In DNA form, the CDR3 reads TGTGCCAGTAGTACAGGGGGTGGGGCCAACGTCCTGACTTTC. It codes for CASSTGGGANVLTF. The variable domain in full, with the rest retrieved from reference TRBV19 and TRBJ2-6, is DGGITQSPKYLFRKEGQNVTLSCEQNLNHDAMYWYRQDPGQGLRLIYYSQIVNDFQKGDIAEGYSVSREKKESFPLTVTSAQKNPTAFYLCASSTGGGANVLTFGAGSRLTVL.

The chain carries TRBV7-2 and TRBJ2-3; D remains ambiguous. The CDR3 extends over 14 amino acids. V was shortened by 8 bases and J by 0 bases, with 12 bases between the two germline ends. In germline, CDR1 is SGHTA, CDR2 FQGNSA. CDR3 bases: TGTGCCAGCTCCCCCGGAGTTAGCACAGATACGCAGTATTTT. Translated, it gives CASSPGVSTDTQYF.

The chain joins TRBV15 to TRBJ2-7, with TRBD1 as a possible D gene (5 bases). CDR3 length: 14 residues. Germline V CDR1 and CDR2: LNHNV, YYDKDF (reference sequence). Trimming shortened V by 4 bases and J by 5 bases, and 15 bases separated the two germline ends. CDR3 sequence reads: CATSTYTGPHEQYF. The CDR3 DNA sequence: TGTGCCACCAGCACCTATACAGGTCCCCACGAGCAGTACTTC.

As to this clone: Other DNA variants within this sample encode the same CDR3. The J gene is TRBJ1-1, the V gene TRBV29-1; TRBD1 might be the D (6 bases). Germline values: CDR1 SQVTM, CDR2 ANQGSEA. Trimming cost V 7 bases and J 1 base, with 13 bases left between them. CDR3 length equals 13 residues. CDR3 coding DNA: TGCAGCGCCGCGACAGGAGGGAACACTGAAGCTTTCTTT. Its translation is CSAATGGNTEAFF.

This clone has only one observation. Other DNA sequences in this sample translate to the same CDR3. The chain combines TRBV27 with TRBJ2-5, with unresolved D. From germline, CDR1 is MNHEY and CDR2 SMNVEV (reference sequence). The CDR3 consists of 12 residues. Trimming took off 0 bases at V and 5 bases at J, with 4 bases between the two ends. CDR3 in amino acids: CASSLSGETQYF. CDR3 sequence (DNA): TGTGCCAGCAGTTTATCGGGGGAGACCCAGTACTTC.

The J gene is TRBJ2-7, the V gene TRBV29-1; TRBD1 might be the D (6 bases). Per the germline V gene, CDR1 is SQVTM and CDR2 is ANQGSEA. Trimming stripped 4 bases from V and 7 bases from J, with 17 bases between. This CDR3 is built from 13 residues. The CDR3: CSVAWTVDLEQYF. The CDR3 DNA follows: TGCAGCGTTGCTTGGACAGTGGACCTGGAGCAGTACTTC.

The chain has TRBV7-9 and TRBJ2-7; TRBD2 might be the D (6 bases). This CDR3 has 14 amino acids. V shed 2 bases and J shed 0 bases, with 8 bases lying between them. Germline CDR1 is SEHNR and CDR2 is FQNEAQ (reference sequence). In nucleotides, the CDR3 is TGTGCCAGCAGCTTAACCGGGAGCTCCTACGAGCAGTACTTC. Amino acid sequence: CASSLTGSSYEQYF. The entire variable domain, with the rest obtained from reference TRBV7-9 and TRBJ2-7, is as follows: DTGVSQNPRHKITKRGQNVTFRCDPISEHNRLYWYRQTLGQGPEFLTYFQNEAQLEKSRLLSDRFSAERPKGSFSTLEIQRTEQGDSAMYLCASSLTGSSYEQYFGPGTRLTVT.

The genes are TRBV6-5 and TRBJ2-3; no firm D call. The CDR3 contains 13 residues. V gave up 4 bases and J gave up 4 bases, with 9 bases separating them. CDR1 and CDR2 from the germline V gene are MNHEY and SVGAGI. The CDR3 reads CASSLRVADTQYF. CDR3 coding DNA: TGTGCCAGCAGTTTGCGCGTTGCAGATACGCAGTATTTT.

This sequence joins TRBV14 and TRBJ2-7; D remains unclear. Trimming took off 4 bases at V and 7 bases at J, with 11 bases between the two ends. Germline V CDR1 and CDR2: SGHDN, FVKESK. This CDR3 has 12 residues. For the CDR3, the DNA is TGTGCCAGCAGCCGTCGGCAACAGGAGCAGTACTTC. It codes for CASSRRQQEQYF.

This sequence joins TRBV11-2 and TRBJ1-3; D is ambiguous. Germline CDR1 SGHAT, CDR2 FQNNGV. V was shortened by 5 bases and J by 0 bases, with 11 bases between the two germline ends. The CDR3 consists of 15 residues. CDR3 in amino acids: CASSLGRSSGNTIYF. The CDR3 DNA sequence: TGTGCCAGCAGCCTAGGACGGAGCTCTGGAAACACCATATATTTT.

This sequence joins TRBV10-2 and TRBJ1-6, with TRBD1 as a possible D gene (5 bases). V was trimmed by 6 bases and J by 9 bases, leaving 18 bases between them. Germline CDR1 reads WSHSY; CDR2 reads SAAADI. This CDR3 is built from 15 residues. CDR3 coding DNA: TGCGCCAGCAGAGTAACCGGGACGGAATCTTCACCCCTCCACTTT. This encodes CASRVTGTESSPLHF.

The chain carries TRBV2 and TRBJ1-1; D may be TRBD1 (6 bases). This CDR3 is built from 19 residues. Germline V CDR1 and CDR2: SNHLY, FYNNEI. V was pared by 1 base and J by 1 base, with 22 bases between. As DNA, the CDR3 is TGTGCCAGCAGTGAAGGTCTTAGGGTCGGACAGAAACAGAACACTGAAGCTTTCTTT. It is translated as CASSEGLRVGQKQNTEAFF.

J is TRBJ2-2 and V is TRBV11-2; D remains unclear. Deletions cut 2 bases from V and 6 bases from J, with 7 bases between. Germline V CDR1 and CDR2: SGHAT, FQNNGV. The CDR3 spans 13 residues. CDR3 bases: TGTGCCAGCAGCTTACAGCTGGCCGGGGAGCTGTTTTTT. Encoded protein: CASSLQLAGELFF.

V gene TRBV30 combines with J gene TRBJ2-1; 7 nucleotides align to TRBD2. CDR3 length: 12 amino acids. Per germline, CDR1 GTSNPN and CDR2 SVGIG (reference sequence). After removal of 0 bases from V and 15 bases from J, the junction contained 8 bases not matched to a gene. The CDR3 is CAWSVSGGPRFF. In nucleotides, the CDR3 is TGTGCCTGGAGTGTTTCGGGGGGACCGCGGTTCTTC.

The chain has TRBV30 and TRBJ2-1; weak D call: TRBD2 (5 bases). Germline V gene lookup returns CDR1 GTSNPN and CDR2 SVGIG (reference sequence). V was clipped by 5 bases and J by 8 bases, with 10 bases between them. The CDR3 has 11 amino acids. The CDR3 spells CAWQRDYEQFF. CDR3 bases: TGTGCCTGGCAACGGGATTATGAGCAGTTCTTC.

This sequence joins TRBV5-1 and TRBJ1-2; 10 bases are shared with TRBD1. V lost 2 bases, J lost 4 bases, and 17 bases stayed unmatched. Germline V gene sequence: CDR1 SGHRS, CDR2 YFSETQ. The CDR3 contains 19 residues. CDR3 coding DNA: TGCGCCAGCAGCTTTGGGACTGGGACAGGGGCGCCTGGACGCTATGGCTACACCTTC. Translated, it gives CASSFGTGTGAPGRYGYTF.

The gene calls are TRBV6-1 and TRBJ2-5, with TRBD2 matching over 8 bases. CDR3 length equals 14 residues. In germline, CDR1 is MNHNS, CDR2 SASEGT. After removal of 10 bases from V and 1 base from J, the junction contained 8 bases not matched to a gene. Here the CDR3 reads CATDSGGPQETQYF. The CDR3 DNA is TGTGCCACCGACTCGGGAGGGCCCCAAGAGACCCAGTACTTC.

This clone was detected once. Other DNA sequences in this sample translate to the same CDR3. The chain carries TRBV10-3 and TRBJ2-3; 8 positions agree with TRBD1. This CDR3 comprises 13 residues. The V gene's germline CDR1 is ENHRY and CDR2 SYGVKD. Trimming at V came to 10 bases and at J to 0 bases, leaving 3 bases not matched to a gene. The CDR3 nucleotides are TGTGCCACCCGGGACAGGAGCACAGATACGCAGTATTTT. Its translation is CATRDRSTDTQYF.

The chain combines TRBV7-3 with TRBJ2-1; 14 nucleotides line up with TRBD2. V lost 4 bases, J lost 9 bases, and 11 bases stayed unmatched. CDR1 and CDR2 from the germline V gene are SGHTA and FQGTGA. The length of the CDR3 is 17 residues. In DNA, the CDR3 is TGTGCCAGCAGCTCATCCGGACTAGCGGGAGGATCTGGTGAGCAGTTCTTC. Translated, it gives CASSSSGLAGGSGEQFF.

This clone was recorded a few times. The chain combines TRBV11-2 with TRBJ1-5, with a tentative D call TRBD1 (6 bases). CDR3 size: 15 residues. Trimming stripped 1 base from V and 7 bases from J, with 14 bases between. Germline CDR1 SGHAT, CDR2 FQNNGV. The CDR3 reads CASSLGGRGWQPQHF. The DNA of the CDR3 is TGTGCCAGCAGCTTAGGGGGCAGGGGCTGGCAGCCCCAGCATTTT.

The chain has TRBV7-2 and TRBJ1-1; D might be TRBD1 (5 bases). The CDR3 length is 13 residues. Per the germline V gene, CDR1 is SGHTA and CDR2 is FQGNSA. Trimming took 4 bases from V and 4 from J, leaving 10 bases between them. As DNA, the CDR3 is TGTGCCAGCAGCTCTGGGGGGGGCACTGAAGCTTTCTTT. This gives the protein CASSSGGGTEAFF.

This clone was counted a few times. The CDR3 sequence: CASSSLRVAKNIQYF. Here the CDR3 DNA reads TGTGCCAGCAGCTCACTCAGGGTAGCCAAAAACATTCAGTACTTC. This sequence joins TRBV7-9 and TRBJ2-4; a weak D match, TRBD1 (5 bases). Trimming left V 4 bases short and J 0 bases short, with 10 bases between. Germline-derived CDR1 and CDR2 are SEHNR and FQNEAQ (reference sequence). The CDR3 length is 15 residues.

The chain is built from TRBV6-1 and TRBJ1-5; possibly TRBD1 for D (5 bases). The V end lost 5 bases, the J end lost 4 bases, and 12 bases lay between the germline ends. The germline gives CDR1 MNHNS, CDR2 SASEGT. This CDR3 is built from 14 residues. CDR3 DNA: TGTGCCAGCAGTCCCCGGGGCCTAAATCAGCCCCAGCATTTT. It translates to CASSPRGLNQPQHF.

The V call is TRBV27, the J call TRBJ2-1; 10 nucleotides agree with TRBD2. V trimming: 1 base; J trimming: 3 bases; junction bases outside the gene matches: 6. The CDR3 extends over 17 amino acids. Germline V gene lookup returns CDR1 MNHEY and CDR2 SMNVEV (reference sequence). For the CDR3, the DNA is TGTGCCAGCAGTTTATACCCTAGCGGGAGTATCTACAATGAGCAGTTCTTC. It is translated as CASSLYPSGSIYNEQFF.

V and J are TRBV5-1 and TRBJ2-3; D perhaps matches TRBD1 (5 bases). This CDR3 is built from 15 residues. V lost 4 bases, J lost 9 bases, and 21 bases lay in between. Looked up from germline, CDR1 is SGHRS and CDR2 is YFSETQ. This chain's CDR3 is CASSPLDSMDGTQYF. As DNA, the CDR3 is TGCGCCAGCAGCCCCCTAGACAGCATGGATGGGACGCAGTATTTT. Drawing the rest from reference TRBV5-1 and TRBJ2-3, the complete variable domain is KAGVTQTPRYLIKTRGQQVTLSCSPISGHRSVSWYQQTPGQGLQFLFEYFSETQRNKGNFPGRFSGRQFSNSRSEMNVSTLELGDSALYLCASSPLDSMDGTQYFGPGTRLTVL.

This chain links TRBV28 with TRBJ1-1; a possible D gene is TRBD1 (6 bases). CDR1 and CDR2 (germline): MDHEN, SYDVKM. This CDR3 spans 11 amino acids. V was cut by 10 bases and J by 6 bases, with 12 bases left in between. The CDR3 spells CAITGRAEAFF. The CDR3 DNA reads TGTGCCATTACAGGGAGGGCTGAAGCTTTCTTT.

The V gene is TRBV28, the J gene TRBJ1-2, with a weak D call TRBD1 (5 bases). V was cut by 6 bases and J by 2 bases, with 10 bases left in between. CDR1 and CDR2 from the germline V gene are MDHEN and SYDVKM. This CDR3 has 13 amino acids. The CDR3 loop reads CASRVGGNYGYTF. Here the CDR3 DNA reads TGTGCCAGCAGGGTTGGGGGAAACTATGGCTACACCTTC.

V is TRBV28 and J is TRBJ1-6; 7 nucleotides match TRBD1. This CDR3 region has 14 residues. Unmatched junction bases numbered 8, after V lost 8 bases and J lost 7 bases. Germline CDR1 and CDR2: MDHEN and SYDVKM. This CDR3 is CASVSSRGNSPLHF. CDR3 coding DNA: TGTGCCAGCGTTTCTAGCAGGGGGAATTCACCCCTCCACTTT. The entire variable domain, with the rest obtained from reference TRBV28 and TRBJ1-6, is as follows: DVKVTQSSRYLVKRTGEKVFLECVQDMDHENMFWYRQDPGLGLRLIYFSYDVKMKEKGDIPEGYSVSREKKERFSLILESASTNQTSMYLCASVSSRGNSPLHFGNGTRLTVT.

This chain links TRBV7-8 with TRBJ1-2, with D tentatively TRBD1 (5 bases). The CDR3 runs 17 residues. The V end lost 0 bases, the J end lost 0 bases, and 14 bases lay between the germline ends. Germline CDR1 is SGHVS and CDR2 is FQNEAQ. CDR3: CASSLAGEDNPNYGYTF. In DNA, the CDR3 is TGTGCCAGCAGCTTAGCGGGGGAGGACAACCCTAACTATGGCTACACCTTC.